The clone carrying this TCR beta chain appeared many times. Its antigen is unknown. Library preparation for TCR beta used quantitative 5'-RACE with molecular barcodes. MiXCR, applied by TCRdb to the 5' RACE reads, yields one record per CDR3 protein. The table records about 460,000 distinct CDR3 sequences, roughly 5% of them present only once. This sample stems from a study of CD8 T cells in ankylosing spondylitis. Study-wide points: One TCR beta motif, made up of roughly eight highly homologous variants, appeared characteristic of ankylosing spondylitis blood. Disease-linked clones were reportedly significantly enriched in matched ankylosing spondylitis synovial fluid.

The sequence came from a male donor with ankylosing spondylitis. Sequencing was carried out using blood, either unsorted or a sorted T cell fraction (not recorded which).

CDR3 protein: CASRRGSPSASNQPQHF. CDR3 bases: TGTGCCAGCAGGCGGGGGAGTCCATCGGCTAGCAATCAGCCCCAGCATTTT. V gene TRBV6-1 combines with J gene TRBJ1-5, with a possible D match to TRBD1 (5 bases). V was cut by 6 bases and J by 0 bases, with 18 bases left in between. Germline CDR1 is MNHNS and CDR2 is SASEGT. The CDR3 is 17 amino acids.